This TCR beta chain is from a study of blood T cell repertoires in COVID-19. Study context: Italy, Spain and the United States were the sources of the convalescent and acute COVID-19 samples. T cells, B-cell-depleted T cells, or PBMCs provided the cDNA or gDNA that served as material.

Germline lookup yields CDR1 KGHSH and CDR2 LQKENI. This CDR3 spans 15 amino acids. Deletions cut 6 bases from V and 0 bases from J, with 12 bases between. Produced via immunoSEQ multiplex PCR; TCRdb's table is partial and in-frame only. In the table there are tens of thousands of clones, around 83% of which are singletons. Sequenced input: peripheral blood. This receptor was taken from a man in his sixties or seventies with acute or convalescent COVID-19. J is TRBJ1-5 and V is TRBV18, with D unresolved. Written as DNA, the CDR3 is TGTGCCAGCTCCCCCGGAGGAGATAGCAATCAGCCCCAGCATTTT. Its translation: CASSPGGDSNQPQHF.